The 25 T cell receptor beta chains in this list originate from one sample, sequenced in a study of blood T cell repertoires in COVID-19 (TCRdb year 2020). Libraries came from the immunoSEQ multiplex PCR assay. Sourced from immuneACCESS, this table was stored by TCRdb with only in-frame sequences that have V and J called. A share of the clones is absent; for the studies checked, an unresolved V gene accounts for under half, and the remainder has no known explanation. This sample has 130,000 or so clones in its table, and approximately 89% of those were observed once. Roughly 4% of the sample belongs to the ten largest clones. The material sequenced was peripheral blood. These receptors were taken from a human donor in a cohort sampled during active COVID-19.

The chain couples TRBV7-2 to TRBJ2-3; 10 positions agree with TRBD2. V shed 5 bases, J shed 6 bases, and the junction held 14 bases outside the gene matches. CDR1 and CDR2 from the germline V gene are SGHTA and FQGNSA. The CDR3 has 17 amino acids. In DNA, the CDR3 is TGTGCCAGCAGCCCTACCGGGAGCGGGGGGGCTTATGATACGCAGTATTTT. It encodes CASSPTGSGGAYDTQYF.

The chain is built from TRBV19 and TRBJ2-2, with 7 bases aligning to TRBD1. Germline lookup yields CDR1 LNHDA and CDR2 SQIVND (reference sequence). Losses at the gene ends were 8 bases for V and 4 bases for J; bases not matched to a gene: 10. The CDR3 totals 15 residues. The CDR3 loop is CASRRRQGPTGELFF. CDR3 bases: TGTGCCAGTCGAAGGCGACAGGGTCCCACCGGGGAGCTGTTTTTT.

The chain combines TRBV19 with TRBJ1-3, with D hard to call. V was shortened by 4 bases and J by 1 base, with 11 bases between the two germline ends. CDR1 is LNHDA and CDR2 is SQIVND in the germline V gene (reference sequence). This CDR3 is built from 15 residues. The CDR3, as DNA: TGTGCCAGTAGTAGCATCATTCAGTCTGGAAACACCATATATTTT. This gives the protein CASSSIIQSGNTIYF. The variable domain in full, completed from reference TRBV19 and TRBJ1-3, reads DGGITQSPKYLFRKEGQNVTLSCEQNLNHDAMYWYRQDPGQGLRLIYYSQIVNDFQKGDIAEGYSVSREKKESFPLTVTSAQKNPTAFYLCASSSIIQSGNTIYFGEGSWLTVV.

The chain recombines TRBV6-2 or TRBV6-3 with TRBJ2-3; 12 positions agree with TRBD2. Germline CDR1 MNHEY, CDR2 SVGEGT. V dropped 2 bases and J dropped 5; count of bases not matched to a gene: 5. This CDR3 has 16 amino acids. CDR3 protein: CASSYRGLAGLDTQYF. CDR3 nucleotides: TGTGCCAGCAGTTACCGCGGACTAGCGGGGTTAGATACGCAGTATTTT.

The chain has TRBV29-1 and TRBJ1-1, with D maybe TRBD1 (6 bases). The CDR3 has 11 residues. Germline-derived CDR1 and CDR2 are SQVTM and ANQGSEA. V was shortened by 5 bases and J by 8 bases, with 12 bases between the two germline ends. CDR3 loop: CSVLPTGEAFF. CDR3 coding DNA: TGCAGCGTTCTCCCAACAGGGGAAGCTTTCTTT. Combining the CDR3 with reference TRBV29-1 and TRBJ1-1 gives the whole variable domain SAVISQKPSRDICQRGTSLTIQCQVDSQVTMMFWYRQQPGQSLTLIATANQGSEATYESGFVIDKFPISRPNLTFSTLTVSNMSPEDSSIYLCSVLPTGEAFFGQGTRLTVV.

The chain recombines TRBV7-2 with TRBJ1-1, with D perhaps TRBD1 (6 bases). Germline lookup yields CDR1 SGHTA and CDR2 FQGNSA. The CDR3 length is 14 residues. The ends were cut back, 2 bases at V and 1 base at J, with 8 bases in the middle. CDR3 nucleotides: TGTGCCAGCAGCTTAACAGGGAGGAACACTGAAGCTTTCTTT. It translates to CASSLTGRNTEAFF.

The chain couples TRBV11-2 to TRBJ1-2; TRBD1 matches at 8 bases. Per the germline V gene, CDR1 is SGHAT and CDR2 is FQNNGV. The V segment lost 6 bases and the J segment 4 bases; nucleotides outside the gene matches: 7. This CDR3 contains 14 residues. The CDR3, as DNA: TGTGCCAGCAGTCCGGACAGGGTTCGCTATGGCTACACCTTC. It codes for CASSPDRVRYGYTF. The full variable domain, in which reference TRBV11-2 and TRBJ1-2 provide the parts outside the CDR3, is EAGVAQSPRYKIIEKRQSVAFWCNPISGHATLYWYQQILGQGPKLLIQFQNNGVVDDSQLPKDRFSAERLKGVDSTLKIQPAKLEDSAVYLCASSPDRVRYGYTFGSGTRLTVV.

The CDR3 coding sequence is TGTGCCAGCAGTTACACTAGCGGGGGAGAGAATGAGCAGTTCTTC. It yields the protein CASSYTSGGENEQFF. This chain connects TRBV6-5 to TRBJ2-1; 11 nucleotides align to TRBD2. Per the germline V gene, CDR1 is MNHEY and CDR2 is SVGAGI. The trim removed 2 bases at V and 7 bases at J, leaving 4 bases unmatched. The CDR3 extends over 15 amino acids.

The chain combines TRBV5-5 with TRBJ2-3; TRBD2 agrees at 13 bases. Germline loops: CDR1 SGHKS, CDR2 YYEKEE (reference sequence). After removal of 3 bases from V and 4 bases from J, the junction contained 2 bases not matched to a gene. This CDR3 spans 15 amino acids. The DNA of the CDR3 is TGTGCCAGCAGCTCGGGACTAGCGGGACCAGATACGCAGTATTTT. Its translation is CASSSGLAGPDTQYF. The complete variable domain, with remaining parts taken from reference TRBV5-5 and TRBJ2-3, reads DAGVTQSPTHLIKTRGQQVTLRCSPISGHKSVSWYQQVLGQGPQFIFQYYEKEERGRGNFPDRFSARQFPNYSSELNVNALLLGDSALYLCASSSGLAGPDTQYFGPGTRLTVL.

The CDR3 bases are TGTGCCAGCAGCGGGCGGACTAGCGGGGGGGTTAGGGGCGAGCAGTTCTTC. Amino acids: CASSGRTSGGVRGEQFF. The V and J genes are TRBV7-9 and TRBJ2-1; 15 positions match TRBD2. CDR3 length: 17 amino acids. Trimming removed 5 bases from V and 10 bases from J; junction bases left unmatched: 12. Germline assignment: CDR1 SEHNR and CDR2 FQNEAQ (reference sequence).

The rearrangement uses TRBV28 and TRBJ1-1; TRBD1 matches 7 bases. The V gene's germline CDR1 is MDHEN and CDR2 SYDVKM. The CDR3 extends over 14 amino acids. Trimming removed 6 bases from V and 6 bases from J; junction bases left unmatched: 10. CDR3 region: CASRNEQGFSEAFF. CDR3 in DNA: TGTGCCAGCAGAAACGAACAGGGGTTCTCTGAAGCTTTCTTT. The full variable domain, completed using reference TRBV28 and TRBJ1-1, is DVKVTQSSRYLVKRTGEKVFLECVQDMDHENMFWYRQDPGLGLRLIYFSYDVKMKEKGDIPEGYSVSREKKERFSLILESASTNQTSMYLCASRNEQGFSEAFFGQGTRLTVV.

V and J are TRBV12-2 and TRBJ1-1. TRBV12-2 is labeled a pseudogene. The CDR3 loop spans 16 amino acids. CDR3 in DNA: TGTGCAAGTCCATGGAAACACGGGGGAAGAAACACTGAAGCTTTCTTT. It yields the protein CASPWKHGGRNTEAFF.

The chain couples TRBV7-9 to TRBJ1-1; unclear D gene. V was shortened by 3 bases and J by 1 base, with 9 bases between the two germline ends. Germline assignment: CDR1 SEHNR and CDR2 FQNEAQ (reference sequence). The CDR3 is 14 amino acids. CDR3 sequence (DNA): TGTGCCAGCAGCTTGGGCAAAGAGAACACTGAAGCTTTCTTT. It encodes CASSLGKENTEAFF.

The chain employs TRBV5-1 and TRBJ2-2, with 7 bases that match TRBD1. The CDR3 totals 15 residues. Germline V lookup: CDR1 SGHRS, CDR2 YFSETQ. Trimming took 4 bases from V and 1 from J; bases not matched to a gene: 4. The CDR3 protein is CASSRDSLNTGELFF. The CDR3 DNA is TGCGCCAGCAGCCGGGACAGCTTGAACACCGGGGAGCTGTTTTTT.

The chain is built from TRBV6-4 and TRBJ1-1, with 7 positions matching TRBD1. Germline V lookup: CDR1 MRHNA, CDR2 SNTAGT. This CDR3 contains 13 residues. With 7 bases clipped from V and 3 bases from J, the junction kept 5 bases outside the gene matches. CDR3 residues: CASIEQGDTEAFF. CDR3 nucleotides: TGTGCCAGCATAGAGCAGGGGGACACTGAAGCTTTCTTT.

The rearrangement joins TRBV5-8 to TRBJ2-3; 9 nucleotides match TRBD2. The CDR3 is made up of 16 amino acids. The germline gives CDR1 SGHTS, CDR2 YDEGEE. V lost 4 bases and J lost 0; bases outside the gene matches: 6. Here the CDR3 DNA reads TGTGCCAGCAGCGCCCGACTAGCGGTTAGCACAGATACGCAGTATTTT. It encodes CASSARLAVSTDTQYF.

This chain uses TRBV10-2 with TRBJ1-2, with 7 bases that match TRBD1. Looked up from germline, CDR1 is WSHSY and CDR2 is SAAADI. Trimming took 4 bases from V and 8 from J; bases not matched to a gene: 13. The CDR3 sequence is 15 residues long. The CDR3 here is CASSVSGQPPRGYTF. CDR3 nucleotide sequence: TGCGCCAGCAGTGTATCGGGACAGCCTCCGAGGGGCTACACCTTC.

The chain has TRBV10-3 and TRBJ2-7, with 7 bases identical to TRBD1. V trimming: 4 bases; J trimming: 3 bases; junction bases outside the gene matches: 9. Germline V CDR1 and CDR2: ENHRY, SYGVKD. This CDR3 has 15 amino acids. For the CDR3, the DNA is TGTGCCATCAGTGCATGGGACAGACTGGACTACGAGCAGTACTTC. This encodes CAISAWDRLDYEQYF.

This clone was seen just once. CDR3 DNA sequence: TGTGCCAGCAGCTTAGGCAGGGAGGAGGTAGCTTTCTTT. Its translation: CASSLGREEVAFF. This rearrangement joins TRBV13 to TRBJ1-1; a weak D match, TRBD1 (5 bases). This CDR3 comprises 13 residues. Germline CDR1 reads PRHDT; CDR2 reads FYEKMQ (reference sequence). Trimming removed 0 bases from V and 10 bases from J, with 12 bases in between. Using reference TRBV13 and TRBJ1-1 for the parts outside the CDR3, the full variable domain is AAGVIQSPRHLIKEKRETATLKCYPIPRHDTVYWYQQGPGQDPQFLISFYEKMQSDKGSIPDRFSAQQFSDYHSELNMSSLELGDSALYFCASSLGREEVAFFGQGTRLTVV.

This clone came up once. The CDR3 bases are TGTGCCAGCAGCGTAGATAACAGGGCCCATGGCTACACCTTC. Translated: CASSVDNRAHGYTF. The chain employs TRBV9 and TRBJ1-2, with D possibly TRBD1 on 6 matching bases. Trimming pared 0 bases from V and 6 bases from J, leaving 12 bases between. The CDR3 consists of 14 residues. Germline V gives CDR1 SGDLS, CDR2 YYNGEE.

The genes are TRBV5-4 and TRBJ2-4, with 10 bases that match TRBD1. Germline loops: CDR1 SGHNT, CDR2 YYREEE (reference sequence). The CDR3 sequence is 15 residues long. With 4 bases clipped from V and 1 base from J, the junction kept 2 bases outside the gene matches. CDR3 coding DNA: TGTGCCAGCAGCCCGGGACAGGGGGCCAAAAACATTCAGTACTTC. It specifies CASSPGQGAKNIQYF.

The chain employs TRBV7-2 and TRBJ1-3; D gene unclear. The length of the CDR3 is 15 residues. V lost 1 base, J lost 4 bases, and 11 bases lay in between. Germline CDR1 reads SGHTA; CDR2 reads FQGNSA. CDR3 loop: CASSLVRGGGNTIYF. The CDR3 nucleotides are TGTGCCAGCAGCTTAGTTAGAGGCGGAGGAAACACCATATATTTT.

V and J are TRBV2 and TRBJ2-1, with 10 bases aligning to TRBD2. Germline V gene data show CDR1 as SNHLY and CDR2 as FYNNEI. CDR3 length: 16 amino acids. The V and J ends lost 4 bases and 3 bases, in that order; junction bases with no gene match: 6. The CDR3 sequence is CASSGPRTSGYNEQFF. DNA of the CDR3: TGTGCCAGCAGTGGCCCGAGGACTAGCGGCTACAATGAGCAGTTCTTC.

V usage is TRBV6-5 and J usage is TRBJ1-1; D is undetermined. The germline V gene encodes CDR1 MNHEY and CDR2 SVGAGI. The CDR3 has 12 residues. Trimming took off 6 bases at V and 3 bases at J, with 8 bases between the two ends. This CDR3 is CASRKRDTEAFF. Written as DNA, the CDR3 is TGTGCCAGCAGAAAGAGGGACACTGAAGCTTTCTTT.

CDR3 bases: TGTGCCAGCAGCTTAGGTTTCAGGGCGACCCAGTACTTC. Protein product: CASSLGFRATQYF. This chain uses TRBV7-2 with TRBJ2-5, with a weak D call TRBD1 (5 bases). Germline lookup yields CDR1 SGHTA and CDR2 FQGNSA. The CDR3 covers 13 residues. V dropped 1 base and J dropped 7 bases, with 10 bases sitting between them.